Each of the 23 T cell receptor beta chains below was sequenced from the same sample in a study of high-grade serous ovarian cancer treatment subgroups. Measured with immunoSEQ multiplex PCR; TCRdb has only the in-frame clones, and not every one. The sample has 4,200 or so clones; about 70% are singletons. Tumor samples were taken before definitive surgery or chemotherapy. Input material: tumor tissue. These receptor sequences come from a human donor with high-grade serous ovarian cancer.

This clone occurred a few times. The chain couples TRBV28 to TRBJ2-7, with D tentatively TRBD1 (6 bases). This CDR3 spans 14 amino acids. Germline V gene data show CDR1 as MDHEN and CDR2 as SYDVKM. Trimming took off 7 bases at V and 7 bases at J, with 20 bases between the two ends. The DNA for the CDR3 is TGTGCCAGCACCTTAGTACAGGGATTTGGGGAGCAGTACTTC. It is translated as CASTLVQGFGEQYF.

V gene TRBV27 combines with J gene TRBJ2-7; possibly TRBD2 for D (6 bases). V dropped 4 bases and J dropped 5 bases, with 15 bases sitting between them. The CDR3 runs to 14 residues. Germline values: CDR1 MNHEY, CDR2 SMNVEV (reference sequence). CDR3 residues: CASSWIGTGDEQYF. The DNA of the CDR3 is TGTGCCAGCAGTTGGATCGGGACGGGGGACGAGCAGTACTTC.

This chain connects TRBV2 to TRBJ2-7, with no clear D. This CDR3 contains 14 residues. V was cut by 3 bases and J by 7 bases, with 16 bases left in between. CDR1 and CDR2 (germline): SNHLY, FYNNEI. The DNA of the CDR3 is TGTGCCAGCAGTGATGGGGTCGCCCAAGGGGAGCAGTACTTC. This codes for CASSDGVAQGEQYF.

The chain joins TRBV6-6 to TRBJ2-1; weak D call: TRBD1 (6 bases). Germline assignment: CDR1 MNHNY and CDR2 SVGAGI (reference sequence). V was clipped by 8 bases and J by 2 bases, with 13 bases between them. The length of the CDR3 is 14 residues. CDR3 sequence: CASGGTGPYNEQFF. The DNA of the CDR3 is TGTGCCAGCGGGGGAACAGGGCCCTACAATGAGCAGTTCTTC.

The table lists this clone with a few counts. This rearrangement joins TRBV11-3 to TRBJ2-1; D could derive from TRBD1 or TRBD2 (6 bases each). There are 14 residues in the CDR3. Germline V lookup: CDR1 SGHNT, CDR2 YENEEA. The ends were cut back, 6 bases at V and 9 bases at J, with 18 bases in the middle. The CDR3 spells CASSPRRGHGEQFF. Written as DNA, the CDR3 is TGTGCCAGCAGTCCCCGCCGGGGGCACGGTGAGCAGTTCTTC.

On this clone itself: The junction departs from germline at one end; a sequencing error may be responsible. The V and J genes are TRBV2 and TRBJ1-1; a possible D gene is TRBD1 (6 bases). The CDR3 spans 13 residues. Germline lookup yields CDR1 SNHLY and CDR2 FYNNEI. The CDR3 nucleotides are TGTGCCTGCAGGGGAGAATTTAACACTGAAGCTTTCTTT. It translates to CACRGEFNTEAFF.

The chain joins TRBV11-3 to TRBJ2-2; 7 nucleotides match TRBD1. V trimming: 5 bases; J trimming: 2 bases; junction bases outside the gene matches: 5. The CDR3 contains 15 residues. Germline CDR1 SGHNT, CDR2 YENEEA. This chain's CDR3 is CASSPRGTNTGELFF. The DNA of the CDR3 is TGTGCCAGCAGCCCCAGGGGGACCAACACCGGGGAGCTGTTTTTT.

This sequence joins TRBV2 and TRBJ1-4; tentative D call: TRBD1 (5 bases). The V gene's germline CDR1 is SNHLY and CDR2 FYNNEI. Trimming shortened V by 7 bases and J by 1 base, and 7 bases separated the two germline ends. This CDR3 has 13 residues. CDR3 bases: TGTGCCAGCATCGGGGGAACTAATGAAAAACTGTTTTTT. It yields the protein CASIGGTNEKLFF.

The CDR3 nucleotides are TGTGCCAGCAGTACGGTGGCCGGCTATGGCTACACCTTC. Translation: CASSTVAGYGYTF. The J gene is TRBJ1-2, the V gene TRBV6-6; D gene unclear. Germline V lookup: CDR1 MNHNY, CDR2 SVGAGI (reference sequence). The V end was cut by 5 bases, the J end by 4 bases, with 11 bases between. The CDR3 is 13 amino acids.

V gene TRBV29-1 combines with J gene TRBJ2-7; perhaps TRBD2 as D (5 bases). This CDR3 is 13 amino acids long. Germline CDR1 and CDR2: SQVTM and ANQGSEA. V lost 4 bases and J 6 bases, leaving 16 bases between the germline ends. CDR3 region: CSVVEGVWGEQYF. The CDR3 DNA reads TGCAGCGTTGTTGAGGGAGTTTGGGGCGAGCAGTACTTC.

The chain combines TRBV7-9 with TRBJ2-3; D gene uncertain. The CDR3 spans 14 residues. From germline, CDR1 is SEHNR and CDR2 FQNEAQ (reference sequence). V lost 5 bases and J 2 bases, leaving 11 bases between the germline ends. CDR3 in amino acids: CASSATLDTDTQYF. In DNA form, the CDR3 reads TGTGCCAGCAGCGCCACACTGGACACAGATACGCAGTATTTT.

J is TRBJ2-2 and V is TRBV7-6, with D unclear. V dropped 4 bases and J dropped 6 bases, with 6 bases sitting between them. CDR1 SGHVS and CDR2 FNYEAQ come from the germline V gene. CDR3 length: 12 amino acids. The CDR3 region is CASSSLAGELFF. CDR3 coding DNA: TGTGCCAGCAGCTCCCTAGCCGGGGAGCTGTTTTTT.

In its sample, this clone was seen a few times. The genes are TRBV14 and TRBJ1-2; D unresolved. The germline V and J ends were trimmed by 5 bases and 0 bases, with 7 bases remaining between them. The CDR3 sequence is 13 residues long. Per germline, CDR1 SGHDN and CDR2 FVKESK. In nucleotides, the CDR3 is TGTGCCAGCAGCGGGTTAGCTAACTATGGCTACACCTTC. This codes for CASSGLANYGYTF.

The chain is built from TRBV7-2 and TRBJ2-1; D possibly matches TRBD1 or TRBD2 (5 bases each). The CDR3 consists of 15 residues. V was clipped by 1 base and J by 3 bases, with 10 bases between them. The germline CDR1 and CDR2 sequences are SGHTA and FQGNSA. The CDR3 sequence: CASSLVGGNYNEQFF. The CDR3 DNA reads TGTGCCAGCAGCTTAGTTGGGGGAAACTACAATGAGCAGTTCTTC.

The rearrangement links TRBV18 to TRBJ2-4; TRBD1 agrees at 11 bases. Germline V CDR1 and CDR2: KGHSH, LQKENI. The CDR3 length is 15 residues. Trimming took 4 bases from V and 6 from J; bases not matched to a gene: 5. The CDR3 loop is CASSLGQGAVNIQYF. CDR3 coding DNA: TGTGCCAGCTCACTCGGACAGGGGGCGGTAAACATTCAGTACTTC.

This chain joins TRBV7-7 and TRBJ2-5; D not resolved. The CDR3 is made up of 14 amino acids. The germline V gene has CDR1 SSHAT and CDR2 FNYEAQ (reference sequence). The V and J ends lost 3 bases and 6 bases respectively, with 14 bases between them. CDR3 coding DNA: TGTGCCAGCAGCTTGGAACGTGGAACACAGACCCAGTACTTC. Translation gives CASSLERGTQTQYF.

CDR3: CASSPPWSSGNTIYF. As DNA, the CDR3 is TGTGCCAGCAGCCCACCGTGGAGTTCTGGAAACACCATATATTTT. The chain combines TRBV7-9 with TRBJ1-3, with D unclear. There are 15 residues in the CDR3. Germline CDR1 and CDR2: SEHNR and FQNEAQ (reference sequence). V lost 5 bases and J lost 1, with 12 bases in between.

The CDR3 bases are TGTGCCAGCAGTGACCCCCGGGACAGCTCCTACAATGAGCAGTTCTTC. Residues: CASSDPRDSSYNEQFF. The rearrangement links TRBV6-1 to TRBJ2-1; TRBD1 matches at 7 bases. This CDR3 is 16 amino acids long. Trimming at V came to 3 bases and at J to 0 bases, leaving 5 bases not matched to a gene. Germline V gene data show CDR1 as MNHNS and CDR2 as SASEGT.

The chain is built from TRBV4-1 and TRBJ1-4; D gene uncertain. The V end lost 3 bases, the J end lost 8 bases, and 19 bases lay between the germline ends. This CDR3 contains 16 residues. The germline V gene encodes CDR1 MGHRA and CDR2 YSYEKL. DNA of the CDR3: TGCGCCAGCAGCCAGATAAGTGGCAGGCAAGGCGAAAAACTGTTTTTT. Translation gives CASSQISGRQGEKLFF.

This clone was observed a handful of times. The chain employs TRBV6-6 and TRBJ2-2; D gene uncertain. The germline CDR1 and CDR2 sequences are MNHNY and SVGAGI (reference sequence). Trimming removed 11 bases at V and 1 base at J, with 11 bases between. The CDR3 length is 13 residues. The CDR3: CAGSGGNTGELFF. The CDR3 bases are TGTGCCGGCTCTGGCGGGAACACCGGGGAGCTGTTTTTT.

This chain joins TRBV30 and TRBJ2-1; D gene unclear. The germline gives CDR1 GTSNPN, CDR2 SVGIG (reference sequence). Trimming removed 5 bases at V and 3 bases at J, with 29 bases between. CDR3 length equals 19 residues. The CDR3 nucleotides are TGTGCCTGGCCCCCTGGGCTAGATGCCTTAGGAGAGGACTACAATGAGCAGTTCTTC. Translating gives CAWPPGLDALGEDYNEQFF.

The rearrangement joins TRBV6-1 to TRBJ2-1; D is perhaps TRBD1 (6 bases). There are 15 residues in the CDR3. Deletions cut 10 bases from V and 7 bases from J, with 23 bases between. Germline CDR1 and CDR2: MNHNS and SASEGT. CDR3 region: CATSTEAGVANEQFF. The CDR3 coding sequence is TGTGCCACCTCAACCGAGGCAGGGGTCGCGAATGAGCAGTTCTTC.

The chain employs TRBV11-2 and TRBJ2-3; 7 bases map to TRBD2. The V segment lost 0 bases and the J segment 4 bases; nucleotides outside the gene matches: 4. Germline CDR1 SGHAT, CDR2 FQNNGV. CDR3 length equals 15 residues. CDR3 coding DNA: TGTGCCAGCAGCTTAGACGGGGGGTATTCAGATACGCAGTATTTT. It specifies CASSLDGGYSDTQYF.